The clone carrying this T cell receptor beta chain appeared a few times. This specimen belongs to a study of blood T cells in healthy people across ages. This CDR3 is built from 16 residues. The ends lost 6 bases at V and 4 bases at J; junction bases unmatched: 18. CDR1 and CDR2 (germline): DFQATT, SNEGSKA (reference sequence). The sample providers were healthy Caucasian people from Russia, aged roughly 6 to 100. Peripheral blood from each donor was collected in a volume of 8.5 to 10 milliliters. Per sample, extraction of total RNA gave at least 5.5 micrograms in every case. Then a second PCR, running roughly 7 to 11 cycles, was carried out with a sample-barcoded 5' primer and a J-beta primer mix. TCRdb reprocessed the 5' RACE reads via MiXCR and lists one record per CDR3 protein. The sample includes about a million distinct CDR3 sequences, roughly half seen only once; the top ten take about 21%.

The V gene is TRBV20-1, the J gene TRBJ2-7, with 7 bases identical to TRBD1. What was sequenced was blood. The origin of this receptor is a woman aged 55-70 years in good health. Written as DNA, the CDR3 is TGCAGTGCCAAAGAAAATAGGGGGCAAGGGTTGTACGAGCAGTACTTC. This encodes CSAKENRGQGLYEQYF.